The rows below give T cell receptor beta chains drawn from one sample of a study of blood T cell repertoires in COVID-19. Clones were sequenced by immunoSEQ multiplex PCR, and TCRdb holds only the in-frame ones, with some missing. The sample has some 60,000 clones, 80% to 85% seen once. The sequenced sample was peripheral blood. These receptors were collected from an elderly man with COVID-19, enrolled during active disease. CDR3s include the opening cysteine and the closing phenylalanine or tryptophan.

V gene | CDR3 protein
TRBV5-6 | CASSEAGLGGNTIYF
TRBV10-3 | CAIRTSGGDYEQFF
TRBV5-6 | CASSFGLAGGDEQFF
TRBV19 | CASSIQTGGLGYTF
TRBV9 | CASSKDRGGLAGPARRTDTQYF
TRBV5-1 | CASAETSGLDTQYF
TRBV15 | CATSRAAGTGIRNEQFF
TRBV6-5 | CASILDRTQETQYF
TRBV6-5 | CASEGGGTEAFF
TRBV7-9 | CASSTRTGGADYGYTF
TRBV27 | CASSFTGSGTIYF
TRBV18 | CASSPNRGGARYTEAFF
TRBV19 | CASRNPLAGGLYNEQFF
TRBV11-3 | CASSLGGQGRANEQFF
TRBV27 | CASSTLGQGSGANVLTF
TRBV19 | CASLGTGNGNQPQHF
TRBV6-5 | CASSPTGDRNSPLHF
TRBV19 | CASSILRQGVPQPQHF
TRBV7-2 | CASSVRRGLEGYTF
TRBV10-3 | CAISEQGQNYGYTF
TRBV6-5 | CASSFRDGGQGNTIYF
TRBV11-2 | CASSLVGGLIGELFF
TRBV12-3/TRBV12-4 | CASSPGQSLPLFF
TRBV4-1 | CASSQRLTDRSSGNTIYF
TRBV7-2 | CASSLKLGGVQNTQYF
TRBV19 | CASRSQGASTEAFF
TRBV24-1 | CATSDPGTGDNYGYTF
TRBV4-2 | CASSPSPRGAYNEQFF
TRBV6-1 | CASSEVRGLLNTEAFF
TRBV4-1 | CASSQEGGGDEQYF
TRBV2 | CASCEGRANTEAFF
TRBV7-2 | CASSLAGGGGRETQYF
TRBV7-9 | CASSLRVAGETQYF
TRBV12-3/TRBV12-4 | CASSPQGVHEQYF
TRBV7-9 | CASSLRRGNTEAFF
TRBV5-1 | CASSSGTGGGGMNTEAFF
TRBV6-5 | CASSYGSNSPLHF
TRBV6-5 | CASSYGQSNTEAFF
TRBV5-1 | CASSFTGQGTYEQYF
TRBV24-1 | CATSDAGEQKLFF
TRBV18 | CASSPVIVTDLVSGANVLTF
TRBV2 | CASKGPGSRGGYTF